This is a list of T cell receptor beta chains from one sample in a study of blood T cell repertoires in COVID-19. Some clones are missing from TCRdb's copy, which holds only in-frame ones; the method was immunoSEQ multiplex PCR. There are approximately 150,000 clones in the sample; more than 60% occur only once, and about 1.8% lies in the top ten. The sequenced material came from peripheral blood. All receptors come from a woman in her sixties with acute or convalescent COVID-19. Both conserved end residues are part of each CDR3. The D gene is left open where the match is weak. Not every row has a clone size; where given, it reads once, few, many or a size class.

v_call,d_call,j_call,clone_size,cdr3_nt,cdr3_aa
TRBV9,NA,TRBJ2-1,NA,TGTGCCAGCAGCGCCCAACCGGTGGTAAGTTACAATGAGCAGTTCTTC,CASSAQPVVSYNEQFF
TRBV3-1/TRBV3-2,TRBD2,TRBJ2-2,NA,TGTGCCAGCAGCCTCCTAGCGGGAAACACCGGGGAGCTGTTTTTT,CASSLLAGNTGELFF
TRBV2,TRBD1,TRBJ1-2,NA,TGTGCCAGCACAGACAGGGGGTCATTTGTTGGCTACACCTTC,CASTDRGSFVGYTF
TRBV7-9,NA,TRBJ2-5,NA,TGTGCCAGCAGCTTGGCAGGGGCCAGGGAGACCCAGTACTTC,CASSLAGARETQYF
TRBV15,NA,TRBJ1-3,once,TGTGCCACCAGCGTAAAACCTAGGGGCCCCATCTCTGGAAACACCATATATTTT,CATSVKPRGPISGNTIYF
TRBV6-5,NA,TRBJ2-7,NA,TGTGCCAGCAGTTACTCGCGCTACGAGCAGTACTTC,CASSYSRYEQYF
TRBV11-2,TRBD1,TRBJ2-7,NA,TGTGCCAGCAGCTTCTCCCTCCGACAGGGGGGCGAGCAGTACTTC,CASSFSLRQGGEQYF
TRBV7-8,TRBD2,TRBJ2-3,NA,TGTGCCAGCAGCTTAGTAACGGGACTAGCGGGCCCTGAAGCCACAGATACGCAGTATTTT,CASSLVTGLAGPEATDTQYF
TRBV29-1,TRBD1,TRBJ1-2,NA,TGCAGCGCTCAGACAGGGGTTGACTATGGCTACACCTTC,CSAQTGVDYGYTF
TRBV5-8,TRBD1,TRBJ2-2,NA,TGTGCCAGCAGCTTTTACAGGGGGCACACCGGGGAGCTGTTTTTT,CASSFYRGHTGELFF
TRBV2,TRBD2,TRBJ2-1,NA,TGTGCCAGCAGTTATCCACTAGCGAGATACAATGAGCAGTTCTTC,CASSYPLARYNEQFF
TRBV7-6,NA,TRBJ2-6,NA,TGTGCCAGCAGCTTAGCAGGCAGGTCTGGGGCCAACGTCCTGACTTTC,CASSLAGRSGANVLTF
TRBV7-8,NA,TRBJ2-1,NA,TGTGCCAGCAGCTTAGACTATAACCTCCGGGACTTCTCCTACAATGAGCAGTTCTTC,CASSLDYNLRDFSYNEQFF
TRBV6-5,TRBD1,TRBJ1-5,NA,TGTGCCAGCAGCCGGGACAGTAGGAACCAGCCCCAGCATTTT,CASSRDSRNQPQHF
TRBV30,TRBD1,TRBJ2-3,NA,TGTGCCTGGAGTGTGTTTAGACAGGGACAGACGCAGTATTTT,CAWSVFRQGQTQYF
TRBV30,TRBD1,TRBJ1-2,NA,TGTGCCTGGAGTACCGGGACAGGGGATGGCTACACCTTC,CAWSTGTGDGYTF
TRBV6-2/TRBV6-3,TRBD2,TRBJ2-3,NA,TGTGCCAGCAGTTACTCGAAGGAGACTAGCGGGAGACCCGATACGCAGTATTTT,CASSYSKETSGRPDTQYF
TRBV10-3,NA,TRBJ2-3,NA,TGTGCCATCAGTTCGGCGGGCTACACAGATACGCAGTATTTT,CAISSAGYTDTQYF
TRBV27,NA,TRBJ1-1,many,TGTGCCAGCAGTTTATGGGGGGTGACTGAAGCTTTCTTT,CASSLWGVTEAFF
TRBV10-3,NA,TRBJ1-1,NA,TGTGCCATCAGTGTTCCCAACAGGGCCTCGGAGAGGACTGAAGCTTTCTTT,CAISVPNRASERTEAFF
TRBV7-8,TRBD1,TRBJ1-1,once,TGTGCCAGCAGCTTAGGCTACCGGGACAGATCTGAAGCTTTCTTT,CASSLGYRDRSEAFF
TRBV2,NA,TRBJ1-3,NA,TGTGCCAGCAGAGCCAGGGGTGCTGGAAACACCATATATTTT,CASRARGAGNTIYF
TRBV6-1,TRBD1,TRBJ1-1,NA,TGTGCCAGCAGTGACCGACAGGGGTGGAACACTGAAGCTTTCTTT,CASSDRQGWNTEAFF
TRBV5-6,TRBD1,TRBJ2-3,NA,TGTGCCAGCAGCTCGACAGGGGGCACAGATACGCAGTATTTT,CASSSTGGTDTQYF
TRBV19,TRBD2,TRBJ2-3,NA,TGTGCCAGTAGTAGAGGTAGCGGGAGGACAGATACGCAGTATTTT,CASSRGSGRTDTQYF
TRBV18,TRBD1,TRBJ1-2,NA,TGTGCCAGCTCACCGACCGGACAGGGGCCTAACTATGGCTACACCTTC,CASSPTGQGPNYGYTF
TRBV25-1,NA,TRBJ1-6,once,TGTGCCAGCAGTGAATACACGGCAGGCTCGCCCCTCCACTTT,CASSEYTAGSPLHF
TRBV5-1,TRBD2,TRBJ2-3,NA,TGCGCCAGCAGTTTTGAGGGGATAGCGGGAGGGCCGGCAGATACGCAGTATTTT,CASSFEGIAGGPADTQYF
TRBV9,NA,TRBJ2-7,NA,TGTGCCAGCAGCGCCCTGGGGGGTAAGGAGCAGTACTTC,CASSALGGKEQYF
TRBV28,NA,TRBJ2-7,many,TGTGCCAGCAGTTTAGCCGACAGCTACGAGCAGTACTTC,CASSLADSYEQYF
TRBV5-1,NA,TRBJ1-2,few,TGCGCCAGCAGCTTGTCTCCAGGGTACGGCTACACCTTC,CASSLSPGYGYTF
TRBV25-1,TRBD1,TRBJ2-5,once,TGTGCCAGCAGTGAATGGGGGACAGGGTTTGAGACCCAGTACTTC,CASSEWGTGFETQYF
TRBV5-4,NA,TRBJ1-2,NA,TGTGCCAGCAGCGTAGACGGGGGCTATGGCTACACCTTC,CASSVDGGYGYTF
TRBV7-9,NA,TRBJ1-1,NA,TGTGCCAGCAGCCCCGGGGGTATGAACACTGAAGCTTTCTTT,CASSPGGMNTEAFF
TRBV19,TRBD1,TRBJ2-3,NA,TGTGCCAGTAGTCAGACCGGGACAGGGTCAGATACGCAGTATTTT,CASSQTGTGSDTQYF
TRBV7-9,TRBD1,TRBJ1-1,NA,TGTGCCAGCAGCTTAGCCCGGACAGGGCGATCCAACACTGAAGCTTTCTTT,CASSLARTGRSNTEAFF
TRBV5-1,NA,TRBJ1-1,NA,TGCGCCAGCAGCTTGGCCAGGGCAGGGGCACTTCAGGCTGAAGCTTTCTTT,CASSLARAGALQAEAFF
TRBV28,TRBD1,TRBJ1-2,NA,TGTGCCAGCAGGGGGACAGTCTCTAACTATGGCTACACCTTC,CASRGTVSNYGYTF
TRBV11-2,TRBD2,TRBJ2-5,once,TGTGCCAGCACCCATGGGACTAGTGGCCAAGAGACCCAGTACTTC,CASTHGTSGQETQYF
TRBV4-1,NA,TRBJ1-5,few,TGCGCCAGCAGCCAAGATGGGGGGGCGTCGCGCAATCAGCCCCAGCATTTT,CASSQDGGASRNQPQHF
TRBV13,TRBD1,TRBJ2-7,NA,TGTGCCAGCAGCGACCGGGACAGGGGCTACGAGCAGTACTTC,CASSDRDRGYEQYF
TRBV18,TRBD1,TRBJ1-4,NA,TGTGCCAGCTCACCAAAACAGGGGATAGAAAAACTGTTTTTT,CASSPKQGIEKLFF
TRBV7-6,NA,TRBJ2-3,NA,TGTGCCAGCAGCCAGGCCCCCATCCTGCCTCCTGGAGGTTCCACAGATACGCAGTATTTT,CASSQAPILPPGGSTDTQYF
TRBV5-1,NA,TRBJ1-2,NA,TGCGCCAGCAGGATTGGCGATCGGTGGGGGCGTAACTATGGCTACACCTTC,CASRIGDRWGRNYGYTF
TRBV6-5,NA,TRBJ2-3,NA,TGTGCCAGCAGTTACTCGAGACACCCCACAGATACGCAGTATTTT,CASSYSRHPTDTQYF